This T cell receptor beta chain was captured in a study of shared clonotypes between healthy human individuals. A single count supports this clone. The assay was immunoSEQ multiplex PCR, and TCRdb's table has in-frame clones only and misses some. The table has more than 2,000,000 clones, 85% to 95% seen once. The germline CDR1 and CDR2 sequences are SGHTA and FQGNSA. V was trimmed by 5 bases and J by 0 bases, leaving 15 bases between them. This CDR3 has 16 residues. The TCR was taken from a man aged 18 to 29 in good health. Source material: naive CD4+ T cells sorted from blood. Specified subset: CD45RA+ positively selected. This chain joins TRBV7-2 and TRBJ2-3; the D gene is possibly TRBD2 (5 bases). The DNA for the CDR3 is TGTGCCAGCAGCGAGCGGATCCTAGGAAGCACAGATACGCAGTATTTT. Translated, it gives CASSERILGSTDTQYF.